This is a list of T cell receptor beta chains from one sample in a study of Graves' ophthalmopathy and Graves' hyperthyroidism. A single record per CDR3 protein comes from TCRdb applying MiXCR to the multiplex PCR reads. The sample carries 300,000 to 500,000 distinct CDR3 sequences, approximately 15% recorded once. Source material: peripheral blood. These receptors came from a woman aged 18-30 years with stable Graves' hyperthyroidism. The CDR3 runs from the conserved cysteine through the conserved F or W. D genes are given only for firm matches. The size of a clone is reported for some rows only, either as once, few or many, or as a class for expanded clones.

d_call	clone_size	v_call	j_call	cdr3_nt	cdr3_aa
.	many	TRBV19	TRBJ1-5	TGTGCCAGTAGTCCGACAGCGAGAGGCAATCAGCCCCAGCATTTT	CASSPTARGNQPQHF
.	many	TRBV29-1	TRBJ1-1	TGCAGCGTTGATAGGGGCGCGGGCACTGAAGCTTTCTTT	CSVDRGAGTEAFF
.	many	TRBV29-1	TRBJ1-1	TGCAGCGTTCGCAACACTGAAGCTTTCTTT	CSVRNTEAFF
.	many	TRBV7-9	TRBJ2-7	TGTGCCAGCAGCTTAGACAGCGTATCTACCTACGAGCAGTACTTC	CASSLDSVSTYEQYF
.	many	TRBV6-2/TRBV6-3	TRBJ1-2	TGTGCCAGCACCTACGCTCCCCCGAATGGCTACACCTTC	CASTYAPPNGYTF
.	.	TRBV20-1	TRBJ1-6	TGCAGTGCCCCCACGGGGCCCAATTCACCCCTCCACTTT	CSAPTGPNSPLHF
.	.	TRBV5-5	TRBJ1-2	TGTGCCAGCAGCCCGGCCCCCCCGACTGAAGGCTACACCTTC	CASSPAPPTEGYTF
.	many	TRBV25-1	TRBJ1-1	TGTGCCAGCAAAGGGAGGGTGGGACGCGACGAGAACACTGAAGCTTTCTTT	CASKGRVGRDENTEAFF
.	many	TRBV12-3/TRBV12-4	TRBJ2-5	TGTGCCAGCAGGAACCGGACTGTAGAGACCCAGTACTTC	CASRNRTVETQYF
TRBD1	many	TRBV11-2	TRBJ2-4	TGTGCCAGCAGCTCTCCTGGGGGACAGATAGCCAAAAACATTCAGTACTTC	CASSSPGGQIAKNIQYF
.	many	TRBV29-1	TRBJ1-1	TGCAGCGGGAGCGGGGTTGGCACTGAAGCTTTCTTT	CSGSGVGTEAFF
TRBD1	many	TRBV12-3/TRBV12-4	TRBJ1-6	TGTGCCAGCAGCCCCGGGACAGGGGGTTCACCCCTCCACTTT	CASSPGTGGSPLHF
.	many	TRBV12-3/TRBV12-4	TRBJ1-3	TGTGCCAGCAGTTCATGGACCAGGTCGTGGACCATATATTTT	CASSSWTRSWTIYF
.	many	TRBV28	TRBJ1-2	TGTGCCAGCAGTTCCCTCCGGTATGGCTACACCTTC	CASSSLRYGYTF
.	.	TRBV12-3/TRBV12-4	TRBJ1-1	TGTGCCAGCAGTTTCAAGACTGACACTGAAGCTTTCTTT	CASSFKTDTEAFF
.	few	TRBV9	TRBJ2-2	TGTGCCAGCAGCGTAAAGGCGAACACCGGGGAGCTGTTTTTT	CASSVKANTGELFF
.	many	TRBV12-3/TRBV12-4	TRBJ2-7	TGTGCCAGCAGTTTCGGTACAGGACCATCCGAGCAGTACTTC	CASSFGTGPSEQYF
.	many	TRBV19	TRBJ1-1	TGTGCCAGTAAAGACAGAAACACTGAAGCTTTCTTT	CASKDRNTEAFF
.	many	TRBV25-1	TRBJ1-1	TGTGCCAGCAGCCGACCCGGACAGTCTGAAGCTTTCTTT	CASSRPGQSEAFF
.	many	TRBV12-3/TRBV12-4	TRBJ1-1	TGTGCCAGCAGACAGAACCAGATGAACACTGAAGCTTTCTTT	CASRQNQMNTEAFF
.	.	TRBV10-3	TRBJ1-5	TGTGCCATCAGTGAGTCTGCCAGGGAGGCTCAGCCCCAGCATTTT	CAISESAREAQPQHF
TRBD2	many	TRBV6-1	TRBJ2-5	TGTGCCAGCAGACGCGGGACTAGCGGGGAAGAGACCCAGTACTTC	CASRRGTSGEETQYF
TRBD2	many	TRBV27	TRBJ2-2	TGTGCCAGCAGTTTGAGGCCTAGCGGGGGGACGAACACCGGGGAGCTGTTTTTT	CASSLRPSGGTNTGELFF
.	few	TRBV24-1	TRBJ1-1	TGTGCCACCCGAGGGGGGGACACTGAAGCTTTCTTT	CATRGGDTEAFF
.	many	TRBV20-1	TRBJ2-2	TGCAGTGCTAACCCCGTGTCCTGGCGGGGGAACACCGGGGAGCTGTTTTTT	CSANPVSWRGNTGELFF